The rows below give T cell receptor beta chains drawn from one sample of a study of blood T cell repertoires in COVID-19. The method was immunoSEQ multiplex PCR; TCRdb's version includes in-frame clones alone and lacks a portion of them. The repertoire includes fewer than 350,000 clones, 80% to 95% of them detected once, and under 7% sits in the top ten. The specimen was peripheral blood. Receptors originate from a woman aged 30 to 39 with COVID-19, enrolled during active disease. Each CDR3 is given with its conserved first and last residue. D genes are given only for firm matches. The size field is filled for only some rows; it gives once, few, many or a size class.

TRBJ2-3	TRBD2	TRBV3-1/TRBV3-2	-	CASSPGGLAGRTQYF
TRBJ1-2	-	TRBV29-1	-	CSVGWGDVGYTF
TRBJ1-2	-	TRBV6-5	-	CASTGGRDGYTF
TRBJ2-5	TRBD1	TRBV2	-	CASSRPGGGGTQYF
TRBJ2-3	TRBD2	TRBV30	-	CAWTMGGLGDTQYF
TRBJ2-2	TRBD2	TRBV2	-	CARTGGEDTGELFF
TRBJ2-1	TRBD2	TRBV19	-	CASSIGGSGPREQFF
TRBJ2-3	TRBD2	TRBV27	once	CASSTTSASLTDTQYF
TRBJ2-7	TRBD1	TRBV6-8	-	CASSLHRGRRGEQYF
TRBJ2-3	TRBD2	TRBV6-2/TRBV6-3	-	CASSYPTPGLAGGPGDTQYF
TRBJ2-1	TRBD2	TRBV28	once	CASSLGLGTSDYNEQFF
TRBJ2-3	-	TRBV4-1	few	CASSQVWGTDTQYF
TRBJ1-2	TRBD1	TRBV7-2	few	CASSQAGTGYGYTF
TRBJ2-1	TRBD2	TRBV5-4	once	CASSSWTSGSNEQFF
TRBJ1-3	-	TRBV5-1	-	CASSFTGTHSGNTIYF
TRBJ1-1	-	TRBV6-5	-	CASSYTVMNTEAFF
TRBJ2-3	TRBD2	TRBV5-1	-	CASSLNPSGSPDTQYF
TRBJ1-3	-	TRBV6-5	-	CAAREGLSGNTIYF
TRBJ1-2	TRBD1	TRBV2	few	CATRDSVYGYTF
TRBJ1-1	-	TRBV19	-	CASMAAEVANTEAFF
TRBJ2-7	TRBD2	TRBV19	-	CASSIVGGTYEQYF
TRBJ2-3	-	TRBV4-1	-	CASSQGAAGVRDTQYF
TRBJ2-3	-	TRBV7-2	-	CASSPGMGQYF
TRBJ2-7	TRBD2	TRBV15	-	CATSRGLAGHSYEQYF
TRBJ2-2	TRBD2	TRBV23-1	-	CASRKPPGTSGRTGELFF
TRBJ2-7	TRBD2	TRBV2	-	CASSGAASGTYEQYF
TRBJ2-7	-	TRBV19	-	CASSKEEPIYEQYF
TRBJ2-7	TRBD1	TRBV19	-	CASSIGQGRYEQYF
TRBJ1-4	TRBD1	TRBV2	-	CAIAIGTGTEKLFF
TRBJ2-7	TRBD2	TRBV3-1/TRBV3-2	-	CASSQIPGGPSYEQYF
TRBJ1-3	TRBD1	TRBV15	-	CATSRFRTGTNTIYF
TRBJ1-2	-	TRBV5-5	-	CASSFLGASRGYTF
TRBJ1-5	-	TRBV28	-	CASRPNGHSNQPQHF
TRBJ2-3	TRBD1	TRBV7-9	-	CASSGTGNTDTQYF
TRBJ2-7	TRBD2	TRBV4-3	-	CASSQSGRATWQYF